Below, 13 T cell receptor beta chains from the same sample are listed, as sequenced in a study of T-cell reconstitution after alpha-beta-depleted transplantation in children. Researchers prepared the TCRbeta library using unique molecular identifiers, the study reports. TCRdb redid the calling of the PCR reads with MiXCR, one entry per CDR3 protein. The sample consists of some 600,000 distinct CDR3 sequences, over 10% of them appearing once. This specimen consisted of PBMCs, mostly from graft donor cells, obtained 360 days after TCRalphabeta/CD19-depleted stem cell transplant. These receptors all stem from a male patient under 18 who had a stem cell transplant for acute myeloid leukemia, so the T cells may come from the graft donor.

This sequence joins TRBV7-9 and TRBJ2-1; 11 nucleotides align to TRBD2. V was clipped by 5 bases and J by 8 bases; unmatched bases: 5. The CDR3 contains 14 residues. Germline V gene sequence: CDR1 SEHNR, CDR2 FQNEAQ (reference sequence). CDR3 residues: CASSPGLAGHEQFF. CDR3 in DNA: TGTGCCAGCAGCCCCGGACTAGCGGGCCATGAGCAGTTCTTC.

The CDR3 DNA sequence: TGTGCCAGCAGTTACTCGGTTCCAGGGGGGGACTCTGGGGCCAACGTCCTGACTTTC. Translated: CASSYSVPGGDSGANVLTF. The chain has TRBV6-2 or TRBV6-3 and TRBJ2-6; TRBD1 or TRBD2 may be the D gene (7 bases each). This CDR3 has 19 amino acids. The germline V gene has CDR1 MNHEY and CDR2 SVGEGT. Trimming removed 0 bases from V and 0 bases from J, with 15 bases in between.

This chain links TRBV5-1 with TRBJ2-1, with D perhaps matching TRBD1 (6 bases). The V end lost 4 bases, the J end lost 4 bases, and 15 bases lay between the germline ends. This CDR3 is 15 amino acids long. Germline V gene sequence: CDR1 SGHRS, CDR2 YFSETQ. Here the CDR3 reads CASSVSRGGYNEQFF. In DNA form, the CDR3 reads TGCGCCAGCAGCGTATCAAGAGGGGGTTACAATGAGCAGTTCTTC.

As regards this clonotype: One end of the junction is discordant with germline, which a read error may explain. The V call is TRBV5-1, the J call TRBJ2-1; 11 bases map to TRBD2. CDR1 is SGHRS and CDR2 is YFSETQ in the germline V gene. The CDR3 length is 15 residues. Here the CDR3 DNA reads TGCGCCAGCATCTTGGAGGTAGCGGGAGGGTCTGAGCAGTTCTTC. Protein product: CASILEVAGGSEQFF.

This clonotype showed up many times. The chain links TRBV29-1 to TRBJ2-5; the match to TRBD1 covers 11 bases. With 7 bases clipped from V and 3 bases from J, the junction kept 4 bases outside the gene matches. Germline CDR1 SQVTM, CDR2 ANQGSEA. The CDR3 contains 13 residues. The CDR3 DNA reads as TGCAGCGGCCCGGGACAGGGGGAAGAGACCCAGTACTTC. Translation gives CSGPGQGEETQYF.

The CDR3 region has the DNA TGTGCCACCAGCAGAGATGAAGGGGGAAGCAATGAAAAACTGTTTTTT. Translated, it gives CATSRDEGGSNEKLFF. The rearrangement joins TRBV15 to TRBJ1-4; D is possibly TRBD1 (6 bases). From germline, CDR1 is LNHNV and CDR2 YYDKDF (reference sequence). This CDR3 is 16 amino acids long. V lost 0 bases, J lost 5 bases, and 13 bases lay in between.

This clonotype was seen ten or more times. CDR3 loop: CASSLVWLAGYNEQFF. CDR3 DNA sequence: TGTGCCAGCAGCTTAGTGTGGCTAGCGGGATACAATGAGCAGTTCTTC. The chain is built from TRBV7-2 and TRBJ2-1, with 9 bases that match TRBD2. V gave up 1 base and J gave up 4 bases; unmatched junction bases: 5. Germline V lookup: CDR1 SGHTA, CDR2 FQGNSA. The CDR3 has 16 amino acids.

This clonotype was seen repeatedly, ten times or more. The V and J genes are TRBV7-9 and TRBJ2-2, with 11 bases fitting TRBD2. Germline V gene data show CDR1 as SEHNR and CDR2 as FQNEAQ (reference sequence). The CDR3 totals 16 residues. V gave up 5 bases and J gave up 7 bases; unmatched junction bases: 9. CDR3 sequence: CASSVLAGGPGGELFF. Here the CDR3 DNA reads TGTGCCAGCAGCGTGCTAGCGGGAGGACCAGGCGGGGAGCTGTTTTTT.

This clonotype occurred a few times. The chain recombines TRBV21-1 with TRBJ2-5. TRBV21-1 is shown as a pseudogene. The length of the CDR3 is 13 residues. CDR3: CASSKKIEETQYF. CDR3 in DNA: TGTGCCAGCAGCAAAAAAATAGAAGAGACCCAGTACTTC.

This clonotype was detected a few times. The V call is TRBV4-3, the J call TRBJ1-4; D not certain. Germline V gene sequence: CDR1 LGHNA, CDR2 YSLEER. Trimming removed 3 bases at V and 8 bases at J, with 13 bases between. The CDR3 extends over 14 amino acids. DNA of the CDR3: TGCGCCAGCAGCCATCTAAAGGGAGGCGAAAAACTGTTTTTT. It codes for CASSHLKGGEKLFF.

This clonotype occurred a few times. The chain combines TRBV5-1 with TRBJ2-4; D is unclear. Germline values: CDR1 SGHRS, CDR2 YFSETQ. This CDR3 contains 14 residues. Trimming removed 0 bases at V and 1 base at J, with 5 bases between. CDR3 nucleotides: TGCGCCAGCAGCTTGGGGTTTGCCAAAAACATTCAGTACTTC. Translating it yields CASSLGFAKNIQYF.

This clonotype was counted at least ten times. The chain recombines TRBV7-9 with TRBJ1-2; D remains unclear. This CDR3 contains 11 residues. Germline CDR1 SEHNR, CDR2 FQNEAQ (reference sequence). V shed 4 bases and J shed 11 bases, with 11 bases lying between them. CDR3 coding DNA: TGTGCCAGCAGCTCCAACGGACCATACACCTTC. Protein sequence: CASSSNGPYTF.

This clonotype was detected only a few times. The genes are TRBV29-1 and TRBJ2-3; D is unresolved. The CDR3 runs 13 residues. V was pared by 0 bases and J by 2 bases, with 6 bases between. CDR1 is SQVTM and CDR2 is ANQGSEA in the germline V gene. For the CDR3, the DNA is TGCAGCGTTGAAGACCGTAACACAGATACGCAGTATTTT. This sequence encodes CSVEDRNTDTQYF.